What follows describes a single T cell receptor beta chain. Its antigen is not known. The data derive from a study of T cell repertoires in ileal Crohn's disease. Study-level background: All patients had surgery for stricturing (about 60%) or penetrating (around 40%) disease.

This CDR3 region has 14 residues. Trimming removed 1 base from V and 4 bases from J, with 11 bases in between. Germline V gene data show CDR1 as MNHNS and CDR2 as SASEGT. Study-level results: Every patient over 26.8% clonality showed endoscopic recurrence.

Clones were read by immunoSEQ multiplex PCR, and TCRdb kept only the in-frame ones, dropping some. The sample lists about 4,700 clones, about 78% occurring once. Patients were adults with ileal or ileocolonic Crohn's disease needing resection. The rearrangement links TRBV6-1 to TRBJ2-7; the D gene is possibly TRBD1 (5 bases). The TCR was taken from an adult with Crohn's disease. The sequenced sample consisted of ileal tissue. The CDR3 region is CASSEGPQGYEQYF. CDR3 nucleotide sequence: TGTGCCAGCAGTGAAGGTCCCCAGGGTTACGAGCAGTACTTC.